The T cell receptor (beta chain) under discussion was sequenced for a study of T cells in tumors and immune-related adverse events listed by TCRdb under 2021. Comment on this clone: No antigen is known for it. Base qualities are missing; no much larger clone stands one base away.

V is reduced by 0 bases and J by 0 bases, leaving a spacing of 8 bases between them. Reading the germline V gene gives CDR1 MNHEY and CDR2 SVGAGI. The CDR3 holds 15 amino acids from the cysteine to the phenylalanine. Just CDR3 DNA is preserved here, 45 bases in frame from base 1. The TCR beta locus was amplified and sequenced with the immunoSEQ assay, yielding bulk TCR Vbeta CDR3 data. For the original study's pipeline: CDR3s were excluded if they were non-productive, were shorter than 7 amino acids, or did not start with C or end with F/W. Analysis was restricted to specimens with at least 1000 reads, and clonotypes were defined at the amino acid level. Clonality was computed as 1 minus Pielou's evenness. Library sizes were equalized by abundance-weighted random subsampling with replacement, which was repeated 100 times so that 95% confidence intervals could be reported. The Morisita overlap index was used to quantify repertoire overlap, and the top 40 clones in each specimen were examined for overlap with the irAE. TCRdb provides this immuneACCESS table in a form limited to in-frame rearrangements. Some clones are lacking; in checked studies, under half of them reflect an unresolved V gene, and why the rest are absent is not known. V and J calls and clone size are those listed in that table; D and trimming were worked out from the DNA. This sample has 9,000 to 13,000 clones in its table, and around 92% of those were observed once. The ten largest clones capture 1.5% of the sample.

This specimen's treatment or condition label, per the study, means: nivolumab (PD-1 blockade) given before sampling. The DNeasy Blood and Tissue Kit was used to extract DNA from the formalin-fixed paraffin-embedded specimens. The chain is made from TRBV6-5 and TRBJ2-5; the D gene remains uncertain. The sequencing here drew on lymph node tissue, taken from a patient treated with anti-PD-1 therapy. This TCR derives from a female donor with metastatic renal cell carcinoma. The bases are TGTGCCAGCAGTTACTCGGCCAGATACCAAGAGACCCAGTACTTC. This is translated as CASSYSARYQETQYF.